The text below deals with one T cell receptor (beta chain). Its specificity is not known. From germline, CDR1 is DFQATT and CDR2 SNEGSKA (reference sequence). CDR3 size: 13 residues. V shed 3 bases and J shed 5 bases, with 11 bases lying between them. This sample was taken from a study of identical twins. Study-wide findings and caveats: Out-of-frame alpha sequences that twins shared showed excess low generation probability. Findings came from cross-sectional statistics, without long-term follow-up of donors.

Template switching created a universal primer site, and the cDNA included unique molecular identifiers. TCRdb processed the 5' RACE reads anew with MiXCR; each CDR3 protein has one entry. The repertoire holds a few hundred thousand distinct CDR3 sequences, with about 18% as singletons. The sequence was obtained from a man between 50 and 59 years old in good health. Sequenced input: naive T cells sorted from blood. The chain joins TRBV20-1 to TRBJ1-5; a possible D gene is TRBD1 (5 bases). CDR3 protein: CSARQTVDQPQHF. In DNA, the CDR3 is TGCAGTGCTAGGCAGACAGTGGATCAGCCCCAGCATTTT.